These 17 T cell receptor beta chains originate from one sample sequenced in a study of response to subunit inactivated influenza vaccine. Each CDR3 protein is one row after TCRdb ran MiXCR on the RT-PCR reads. The data show more than 400,000 distinct CDR3 sequences, about 10% seen once. The sequencing used PBMCs from blood, collected roughly 48 days after vaccination. The receptors derive from a man aged 50-59 years who received an inactivated influenza vaccine.

The J gene is TRBJ2-7, the V gene TRBV12-3 or TRBV12-4; 7 bases align to TRBD1. Losses at the gene ends were 5 bases for V and 5 bases for J; bases not matched to a gene: 6. The CDR3 loop spans 13 amino acids. CDR3 sequence: CASSEQGIHEQYF. The CDR3 bases are TGTGCCAGCAGTGAACAGGGGATCCACGAGCAGTACTTC.

In nucleotides, the CDR3 is TGTGCCAGCAGTTTTCGGGGCCGAGGACTAGTTTTCACAGATACGCAGTATTTT. The encoded protein is CASSFRGRGLVFTDTQYF. This chain links TRBV12-3 or TRBV12-4 with TRBJ2-3; 7 nucleotides line up with TRBD2. The CDR3 is made up of 18 amino acids. Unmatched junction bases numbered 14, after V lost 3 bases and J lost 2 bases.

Remarks on this clonotype: One end of the junction fails to match germline, which may point to a read error. The chain is built from TRBV6-1 and TRBJ2-2, with 9 bases aligning to TRBD2. Per germline, CDR1 MNHNS and CDR2 SASEGT. The length of the CDR3 is 16 residues. CDR3 in amino acids: CASSEGLAINTGELFF. The CDR3 nucleotides are TGTGCCAGCAGCGAAGGACTAGCGATTAACACCGGGGAGCTGTTTTTT.

In this sample, this clonotype turned up a few times. The CDR3 nucleotides read TGTGCCAGCAGCTTAGTTACGGCCTACGAGCAGTACTTC. It codes for CASSLVTAYEQYF. The chain joins TRBV11-2 to TRBJ2-7; D gene unclear. The CDR3 length is 13 residues. Germline CDR1 is SGHAT and CDR2 is FQNNGV. Trimming shortened V by 1 base and J by 2 bases, and 6 bases separated the two germline ends.

This rearrangement joins TRBV20-1 to TRBJ2-3, with unresolved D. The V gene lost 6 bases and the J gene lost 2 bases, with 9 bases spanning the gap. CDR3 length: 12 residues. Looked up from germline, CDR1 is DFQATT and CDR2 is SNEGSKA (reference sequence). The CDR3 coding sequence is TGCAGTGCAGGGCCCCTCACAGATACGCAGTATTTT. The encoded protein is CSAGPLTDTQYF.

This clonotype was detected only a few times. The rearrangement links TRBV6-2 or TRBV6-3 to TRBJ2-7; the match to TRBD2 covers 7 bases. CDR3 length: 16 amino acids. The V segment lost 11 bases and the J segment 1 base; nucleotides outside the gene matches: 17. Looked up from germline, CDR1 is MNHEY and CDR2 is SVGEGT. The CDR3 DNA reads TGTGCCTCGAATCGGAGCCCGGGGGACTATTCCTACGAGCAGTACTTC. The encoded protein is CASNRSPGDYSYEQYF.

This clonotype was recorded a few times. The chain uses TRBV29-1 and TRBJ2-5, with D tentatively TRBD1 (5 bases). Trimming cost V 4 bases and J 0 bases, with 9 bases left between them. Germline V gives CDR1 SQVTM, CDR2 ANQGSEA. CDR3 length equals 13 residues. CDR3 sequence: CSVGWGYQETQYF. CDR3 DNA: TGCAGCGTTGGGTGGGGCTACCAAGAGACCCAGTACTTC. The complete variable domain, with remaining parts taken from reference TRBV29-1 and TRBJ2-5, reads SAVISQKPSRDICQRGTSLTIQCQVDSQVTMMFWYRQQPGQSLTLIATANQGSEATYESGFVIDKFPISRPNLTFSTLTVSNMSPEDSSIYLCSVGWGYQETQYFGPGTRLLVL.

CDR3 sequence: CASGLRGYYEQYF. DNA of the CDR3: TGTGCCAGCGGTCTCAGGGGTTACTACGAGCAGTACTTC. The chain is built from TRBV5-5 and TRBJ2-7, with TRBD1 as a possible D gene (6 bases). The CDR3 runs 13 residues. The V end was cut by 7 bases, the J end by 3 bases, with 14 bases between. Germline lookup yields CDR1 SGHKS and CDR2 YYEKEE (reference sequence).

The sample holds a few counts of this clonotype. The rearrangement links TRBV7-9 to TRBJ2-3; possible D gene TRBD2, 7 bases. There are 16 residues in the CDR3. Germline V gene data show CDR1 as SEHNR and CDR2 as FQNEAQ (reference sequence). Trimming pared 5 bases from V and 4 bases from J, leaving 19 bases between. The CDR3 is CASSGLAGRGADTQYF. CDR3 DNA: TGTGCCAGCAGCGGCTTAGCGGGCAGGGGCGCAGATACGCAGTATTTT.

This clonotype was counted between two and nine times. V usage is TRBV7-9 and J usage is TRBJ2-7; the D gene is possibly TRBD2 (6 bases). The CDR3 has 17 residues. CDR1 SEHNR and CDR2 FQNEAQ come from the germline V gene (reference sequence). V was cut by 1 base and J by 1 base, with 17 bases left in between. The CDR3 protein is CASSLGGGQLPSYEQYF. The CDR3 bases are TGTGCCAGCAGCTTAGGGGGAGGACAATTACCGTCCTACGAGCAGTACTTC. The complete variable domain, with remaining parts taken from reference TRBV7-9 and TRBJ2-7, reads DTGVSQNPRHKITKRGQNVTFRCDPISEHNRLYWYRQTLGQGPEFLTYFQNEAQLEKSRLLSDRFSAERPKGSFSTLEIQRTEQGDSAMYLCASSLGGGQLPSYEQYFGPGTRLTVT.

This chain uses TRBV11-3 with TRBJ2-1, with D possibly matching TRBD1 (6 bases). The V gene lost 4 bases and the J gene lost 8 bases, with 27 bases spanning the gap. Germline CDR1 and CDR2: SGHNT and YENEEA. The CDR3 has 18 amino acids. CDR3 nucleotide sequence: TGTGCCAGCAGCTCTAGGTCCGTTCAGGGTGGGGGCGTCTATGAGCAGTTCTTC. This codes for CASSSRSVQGGGVYEQFF.

This clonotype appeared a few times. The J gene is TRBJ2-3, the V gene TRBV4-3; D unresolved. In germline, CDR1 is LGHNA, CDR2 YSLEER. V was shortened by 1 base and J by 1 base, with 9 bases between the two germline ends. The CDR3 consists of 15 residues. This CDR3 is CASSQGNGGTDTQYF. The DNA of the CDR3 is TGCGCCAGCAGCCAAGGCAATGGCGGCACAGATACGCAGTATTTT.

This clonotype was detected only a few times. The rearrangement links TRBV28 to TRBJ2-7, with unresolved D. Looked up from germline, CDR1 is MDHEN and CDR2 is SYDVKM. Trimming cost V 2 bases and J 7 bases, with 9 bases left between them. CDR3 length equals 12 residues. Written as DNA, the CDR3 is TGTGCCAGCAGTTTAGGTTTAACAGAGCAGTACTTC. This gives the protein CASSLGLTEQYF.

There are a few counts of this clonotype. The chain recombines TRBV7-9 with TRBJ2-2; no clear D. The germline V gene encodes CDR1 SEHNR and CDR2 FQNEAQ (reference sequence). Between the trimmed V and J ends, which lost 7 bases and 6 bases, there was a span of 9 bases. The CDR3 is 12 amino acids. The CDR3 loop is CASTTDPGELFF. The DNA for the CDR3 is TGTGCCAGCACCACTGACCCCGGGGAGCTGTTTTTT.

In this sample, this clonotype turned up a few times. The CDR3 region has the DNA TGTGCCAGCAGCCCGGACAGTTCATTTGGGGCCAACGTCCTGACTTTC. As protein: CASSPDSSFGANVLTF. The chain joins TRBV5-5 to TRBJ2-6; D possibly corresponds to TRBD1 (6 bases). V gave up 4 bases and J gave up 3 bases, with 14 bases separating them. CDR1 SGHKS and CDR2 YYEKEE come from the germline V gene (reference sequence). The CDR3 runs 16 residues.

The chain recombines TRBV15 with TRBJ2-7; D perhaps matches TRBD1 (6 bases). The CDR3 is 13 residues long. Trimming cost V 5 bases and J 4 bases, with 12 bases left between them. Germline loops: CDR1 LNHNV, CDR2 YYDKDF (reference sequence). CDR3 DNA: TGTGCCACCAGCCGCGGACAGAGGTACGAGCAGTACTTC. As protein: CATSRGQRYEQYF.

The rearrangement links TRBV7-2 to TRBJ1-6; 7 bases map to TRBD1. Germline loops: CDR1 SGHTA, CDR2 FQGNSA. CDR3 length: 15 amino acids. The V segment lost 5 bases and the J segment 7 bases; nucleotides outside the gene matches: 8. The DNA of the CDR3 is TGTGCCAGCAGCCCCGACAGGGTCCGCAATTCACCCCTCCACTTT. It translates to CASSPDRVRNSPLHF.